This TCR beta chain was identified during a study of T cell responses to AZD1222 COVID-19 vaccine. Study results and caveats: Among AZD1222 vaccinees, only six were seropositive at baseline.

Concerning this clone: Its antigen remains unidentified.

The V and J ends lost 6 bases and 8 bases, in that order; junction bases with no gene match: 12. This CDR3 contains 16 residues. Germline values: CDR1 KGHSH, CDR2 LQKENI. Sequencing was performed with immunoSEQ multiplex PCR; in TCRdb, only in-frame clones are kept and a portion is missing. The repertoire has about 93,000 clones, 80% to 90% of them found once; the top ten carry 5.5% to 7%. Sequenced here: peripheral blood, sampled on day 0 of AZD1222 vaccination. J is TRBJ1-6 and V is TRBV18, with 8 bases that match TRBD1. The TCR sequence derives from an adult in good health. For the CDR3, the DNA is TGTGCCAGCTCTTTAAGACAGGGGCAGGGGGATTCACCCCTCCACTTT. It codes for CASSLRQGQGDSPLHF.